This T cell receptor beta chain was recovered during a study of human T cells and chemical hapten exposure. Time point noted: pre-sensitization, week 0. Treatment in this sample: therapeutic diphenylcyclopropenone sensitization with weekly scalp DPC. CDR3 length: 14 amino acids. CDR1 is SGHTA and CDR2 is FQGTGA in the germline V gene. V shed 5 bases and J shed 4 bases, with 14 bases lying between them. One entry per CDR3 protein, called by TCRdb with MiXCR from the RACE reads. Here the sample spans more than 250,000 distinct CDR3 sequences, roughly 7.4% being singletons. The material was whole blood, obtained in connection with sensitization to the hapten diphenylcyclopropenone (DPC). The clonotype was recovered from a man younger than 35 with alopecia areata. Some clones in this sample may be carry-over from other donors' samples. The chain uses TRBV7-3 and TRBJ1-1; D not resolved. The CDR3 DNA reads TGTGCCAGCAGCCTTAGGCCAGTCGGCACTGAAGCTTTCTTT. This sequence encodes CASSLRPVGTEAFF.